This section outlines one TCR beta chain sequence together with its context. These data belong to a study of T cell changes during pregnancy in multiple sclerosis. Clones were read by immunoSEQ multiplex PCR, and TCRdb kept only the in-frame ones, dropping some. The data contain tens of thousands of clones, roughly 92% of them seen just once; the ten biggest clones take up about 2.5%. V was shortened by 0 bases and J by 4 bases, with 15 bases between the two germline ends. The CDR3 totals 16 residues. Germline-derived CDR1 and CDR2 are KGHSH and LQKENI. The sample in question was peripheral blood, obtained in the third trimester of pregnancy. The sequence was obtained from a female donor in good health, enrolled as a control in a pregnancy study. This rearrangement joins TRBV18 to TRBJ1-1, with D tentatively TRBD1 (5 bases). This CDR3 is CASSPPGLPGGTEAFF. In DNA, the CDR3 is TGTGCCAGCTCACCACCGGGTCTCCCCGGGGGCACTGAAGCTTTCTTT.